This TCR beta chain comes out of a study of Tregs in tolerant kidney transplant recipients. The study's findings and limits: Nucleotide sequences could not be compared across some patients' samples due to primer changes.

Clones were read by immunoSEQ multiplex PCR, and TCRdb kept only the in-frame ones, dropping some. This table holds more than 45,000 clones. V dropped 4 bases and J dropped 8 bases, with 9 bases sitting between them. The CDR3 is made up of 12 amino acids. Looked up from germline, CDR1 is SEHNR and CDR2 is FQNEAQ (reference sequence). A note on this clone: Its antigen is unidentified. The missing CDR3 end, 3 residues past where the read stops, is filled in from the germline J gene.

Sequencing used CD4+ T cells from blood, obtained before the transplant. V and J are TRBV7-9 and TRBJ2-4; D uncertain. This receptor was taken from a human donor who received a combined kidney and bone marrow transplant. The CDR3 region is CASSSRRDIQYF. Incomplete CDR3 DNA: TGTGCCAGCAGCTCCCGACGGGACATT.